One and the same sample provided the 27 T cell receptor beta chains below, sequenced in a study of T cell changes during pregnancy in multiple sclerosis. Generated by immunoSEQ multiplex PCR, the TCRdb table keeps only in-frame clones and is missing some. The sample contains tens of thousands of clones, about 94% of which appear only once. Material: peripheral blood, obtained in the third trimester of pregnancy. These receptors came from a female donor in good health, enrolled as a control in a pregnancy study.

This sequence joins TRBV27 and TRBJ2-7; TRBD2 might be the D (5 bases). The V end lost 5 bases, the J end lost 3 bases, and 11 bases lay between the germline ends. This CDR3 region has 13 residues. Germline V gene sequence: CDR1 MNHEY, CDR2 SMNVEV (reference sequence). The CDR3 sequence: CASSPPEGYEQYF. The CDR3 DNA reads as TGTGCCAGCAGTCCCCCCGAGGGCTACGAGCAGTACTTC.

The chain recombines TRBV11-2 with TRBJ2-7; TRBD1 matches 11 bases. V shed 10 bases, J shed 6 bases, and the junction held 8 bases outside the gene matches. This CDR3 comprises 13 residues. The germline V gene encodes CDR1 SGHAT and CDR2 FQNNGV. The CDR3 loop is CATSGQGAVEQYF. DNA for the CDR3: TGTGCCACCTCAGGACAGGGGGCCGTCGAGCAGTACTTC.

The chain employs TRBV5-1 and TRBJ1-1, with D possibly being TRBD1 (5 bases). The V gene lost 1 base and the J gene lost 0 bases, with 16 bases spanning the gap. The length of the CDR3 is 17 residues. Germline V lookup: CDR1 SGHRS, CDR2 YFSETQ. The DNA of the CDR3 is TGCGCCAGCAGCTTGTACCAGGGAGCGGGCATGAACACTGAAGCTTTCTTT. It translates to CASSLYQGAGMNTEAFF.

The genes are TRBV19 and TRBJ2-3, with D tentatively TRBD2 (6 bases). The V and J ends lost 2 bases and 4 bases respectively, with 19 bases between them. This CDR3 spans 17 amino acids. Germline values: CDR1 LNHDA, CDR2 SQIVND (reference sequence). DNA of the CDR3: TGTGCCAGTAGTATATTGAGCGGGTCGAGGGGAGCAGATACGCAGTATTTT. Protein sequence: CASSILSGSRGADTQYF.

The gene calls are TRBV11-2 and TRBJ2-7; tentative D call: TRBD1 (5 bases). Germline-derived CDR1 and CDR2 are SGHAT and FQNNGV. CDR3 length: 14 amino acids. V shed 4 bases and J shed 3 bases, with 13 bases lying between them. Here the CDR3 reads CASSSNRQHYEQYF. The CDR3 DNA is TGTGCCAGCAGCTCAAACCGACAGCACTACGAGCAGTACTTC. The variable domain in full, with the rest retrieved from reference TRBV11-2 and TRBJ2-7, is EAGVAQSPRYKIIEKRQSVAFWCNPISGHATLYWYQQILGQGPKLLIQFQNNGVVDDSQLPKDRFSAERLKGVDSTLKIQPAKLEDSAVYLCASSSNRQHYEQYFGPGTRLTVT.

The J gene is TRBJ1-4, the V gene TRBV10-3; 10 bases line up with TRBD1. Germline CDR1 and CDR2: ENHRY and SYGVKD. Trimming cost V 9 bases and J 2 bases; bases outside gene matches: 6. The CDR3 extends over 15 amino acids. The CDR3 loop reads CAIRQGALTNEKLFF. As DNA, the CDR3 is TGTGCCATTAGACAGGGGGCACTCACTAATGAAAAACTGTTTTTT.

V is TRBV5-4 and J is TRBJ2-1; TRBD2 aligns across 10 bases. Unmatched junction bases numbered 7, after V lost 0 bases and J lost 4 bases. The CDR3 is 17 residues long. Germline CDR1 and CDR2: SGHNT and YYREEE (reference sequence). CDR3 sequence: CASSLARSGRGYNEQFF. The CDR3 region has the DNA TGTGCCAGCAGCTTGGCAAGGAGCGGGAGGGGGTACAATGAGCAGTTCTTC.

The chain is built from TRBV6-1 and TRBJ2-1; D is possibly TRBD2 (5 bases). Germline CDR1 is MNHNS and CDR2 is SASEGT. Trimming stripped 1 base from V and 5 bases from J, with 6 bases between. The CDR3 covers 13 residues. For the CDR3, the DNA is TGTGCCAGCAGTGAAGGGGAGAACAATGAGCAGTTCTTC. Residues: CASSEGENNEQFF.

This rearrangement joins TRBV5-4 to TRBJ1-5; maybe TRBD1 (5 bases). The V gene lost 4 bases and the J gene lost 4 bases, with 18 bases spanning the gap. Germline V gene sequence: CDR1 SGHNT, CDR2 YYREEE (reference sequence). This CDR3 has 16 residues. The CDR3 loop reads CASSLGGEGGNQPQHF. Here the CDR3 DNA reads TGTGCCAGCAGCCTGGGGGGGGAAGGAGGGAATCAGCCCCAGCATTTT.

This clone was found once. This rearrangement joins TRBV6-4 to TRBJ2-6, with D tentatively TRBD1 (6 bases). Between the trimmed V and J ends, which lost 3 bases and 0 bases, there was a span of 15 bases. The CDR3 extends over 18 amino acids. Germline-derived CDR1 and CDR2 are MRHNA and SNTAGT. As DNA, the CDR3 is TGTGCCAGCAGTGAAGAGTCAGGGGTCCTCTCTGGGGCCAACGTCCTGACTTTC. Its protein is CASSEESGVLSGANVLTF.

In regard to this clone: Sequence at one end of the junction differs from germline and may be a read error. V usage is TRBV6-1 and J usage is TRBJ1-5; possible D gene TRBD1, 5 bases. Germline V gene data show CDR1 as MNHNS and CDR2 as SASEGT. CDR3 length: 16 amino acids. CDR3 in DNA: TGTGCCAGCAGGGAAGAGGGGTCAAAGACGTGGCAGCCCCAGCATTTT. Its protein product is CASREEGSKTWQPQHF.

The chain is built from TRBV5-1 and TRBJ2-7, with 8 bases fitting TRBD1. In germline, CDR1 is SGHRS, CDR2 YFSETQ. The CDR3 totals 14 residues. V lost 1 base to trimming and J lost 3 bases; unmatched junction nucleotides: 3. The CDR3: CASSLTTGGYEQYF. CDR3 sequence (DNA): TGCGCCAGCAGCTTGACCACAGGGGGCTACGAGCAGTACTTC. Together with reference TRBV5-1 and TRBJ2-7, the CDR3 gives the full variable domain: KAGVTQTPRYLIKTRGQQVTLSCSPISGHRSVSWYQQTPGQGLQFLFEYFSETQRNKGNFPGRFSGRQFSNSRSEMNVSTLELGDSALYLCASSLTTGGYEQYFGPGTRLTVT.

V usage is TRBV5-1 and J usage is TRBJ2-3; maybe TRBD2 (5 bases). CDR1 is SGHRS and CDR2 is YFSETQ in the germline V gene. This CDR3 is 14 amino acids long. The V end lost 1 base, the J end lost 5 bases, and 11 bases lay between the germline ends. The CDR3 nucleotides are TGCGCCAGCAGCTTGCGCGGGCAGATAGATACGCAGTATTTT. This encodes CASSLRGQIDTQYF.

This chain connects TRBV7-9 to TRBJ1-5; maybe TRBD1 (6 bases). CDR1 SEHNR and CDR2 FQNEAQ come from the germline V gene (reference sequence). CDR3 length: 17 amino acids. Trimming took 1 base from V and 3 from J, leaving 16 bases between them. The chain's CDR3 is CASSLEWGTTDNQPQHF. The CDR3 DNA follows: TGTGCCAGCAGCTTAGAGTGGGGGACAACGGACAATCAGCCCCAGCATTTT.

The chain couples TRBV5-1 to TRBJ2-7, with 13 bases fitting TRBD2. Losses at the gene ends were 0 bases for V and 1 base for J; bases not matched to a gene: 1. The CDR3 loop spans 16 amino acids. The germline V gene encodes CDR1 SGHRS and CDR2 YFSETQ. The CDR3 loop is CASSLGLAGGSYEQYF. The CDR3 nucleotides are TGCGCCAGCAGCTTGGGACTAGCGGGAGGATCCTACGAGCAGTACTTC. Full variable domain (rest looked up from reference TRBV5-1 and TRBJ2-7): KAGVTQTPRYLIKTRGQQVTLSCSPISGHRSVSWYQQTPGQGLQFLFEYFSETQRNKGNFPGRFSGRQFSNSRSEMNVSTLELGDSALYLCASSLGLAGGSYEQYFGPGTRLTVT.

The V and J genes are TRBV7-9 and TRBJ1-1, with D unresolved. Germline CDR1 SEHNR, CDR2 FQNEAQ (reference sequence). Trimming stripped 5 bases from V and 1 base from J, with 11 bases between. The CDR3 runs 14 residues. The CDR3 coding sequence is TGTGCCAGCAGCCATTTTGGAGGGAACACTGAAGCTTTCTTT. This sequence encodes CASSHFGGNTEAFF.

The chain combines TRBV6-5 with TRBJ1-4; TRBD1 matches at 10 bases. The CDR3 runs 16 residues. The ends lost 0 bases at V and 6 bases at J; junction bases unmatched: 4. Germline V gene lookup returns CDR1 MNHEY and CDR2 SVGAGI. The chain's CDR3 is CASSYSYGTGDEKLFF. The CDR3 bases are TGTGCCAGCAGTTACTCCTACGGGACAGGGGATGAAAAACTGTTTTTT.

This chain uses TRBV29-1 with TRBJ2-1, with TRBD1 matching 9 bases. The CDR3 totals 12 residues. Germline loops: CDR1 SQVTM, CDR2 ANQGSEA. The CDR3 bases are TGCACCGCCCGGGACAGGGTCTATGAGCAGTTCTTC. Protein sequence: CTARDRVYEQFF.

In regard to this clone: The junction shows a germline mismatch at one end, possibly a read error. The chain combines TRBV5-1 with TRBJ2-7; the match to TRBD2 covers 16 bases. CDR3 length equals 17 residues. In germline, CDR1 is SGHRS, CDR2 YFSETQ. The CDR3: CASSLGLAGGPAYEQYF. The CDR3 nucleotides read TGCGCCAGCAGTTTGGGACTAGCGGGAGGGCCCGCCTACGAGCAGTACTTC.

This clone is a singleton in its sample. The chain combines TRBV5-1 with TRBJ2-2, with D perhaps TRBD2 (6 bases). The CDR3 runs to 19 residues. Trimming cost V 4 bases and J 3 bases, with 25 bases left between them. Germline CDR1 and CDR2: SGHRS and YFSETQ. CDR3 residues: CASSLNFIRAGGDTGELFF. In nucleotides, the CDR3 is TGCGCCAGCAGCCTTAACTTCATACGAGCCGGGGGAGACACCGGGGAGCTGTTTTTT.

V usage is TRBV4-1 and J usage is TRBJ2-3, with D possibly being TRBD2 (5 bases). Trimming cost V 4 bases and J 1 base, with 24 bases left between them. The germline CDR1 and CDR2 sequences are MGHRA and YSYEKL. The CDR3 runs to 19 residues. The CDR3 coding sequence is TGCGCCAGCAGCCCAACACCATCCGAGGGTAGACTCGGCACAGATACGCAGTATTTT. Translated: CASSPTPSEGRLGTDTQYF.

The gene calls are TRBV18 and TRBJ2-7; D may be TRBD1 (6 bases). V shed 6 bases and J shed 3 bases, with 18 bases lying between them. This CDR3 region has 15 residues. CDR1 is KGHSH and CDR2 is LQKENI in the germline V gene. The CDR3 coding sequence is TGTGCCAGCTCGCTCAGGGGAAATAATATCTACGAGCAGTACTTC. Translated, it gives CASSLRGNNIYEQYF.

V and J are TRBV18 and TRBJ2-3; 7 positions match TRBD2. V lost 3 bases, J lost 2 bases, and 11 bases stayed unmatched. The CDR3 contains 17 residues. The germline V gene has CDR1 KGHSH and CDR2 LQKENI. The CDR3: CASSPFGASGVTDTQYF. The CDR3 nucleotides read TGTGCCAGCTCACCTTTTGGGGCTAGCGGCGTCACAGATACGCAGTATTTT.

The rearrangement uses TRBV19 and TRBJ2-1, with TRBD2 as a possible D gene (7 bases). Germline V gene lookup returns CDR1 LNHDA and CDR2 SQIVND (reference sequence). CDR3 size: 15 residues. V dropped 9 bases and J dropped 5 bases, with 20 bases sitting between them. CDR3 nucleotides: TGTGCCAGCGCATCAGGAGGGGGGGCCAACAATGAGCAGTTCTTC. This codes for CASASGGGANNEQFF.

The CDR3 protein is CASSQDGNHSPTDTQYF. CDR3 nucleotide sequence: TGTGCCAGCAGCCAAGATGGTAACCATAGCCCCACAGATACGCAGTATTTT. This chain uses TRBV4-2 with TRBJ2-3; D is uncertain. Germline V CDR1 and CDR2: LGHNA, YNFKEQ. The CDR3 is 17 amino acids. V lost 0 bases and J lost 2, with 15 bases in between.

The rearrangement links TRBV5-1 to TRBJ1-5, with D maybe TRBD1 (6 bases). The V end lost 0 bases, the J end lost 4 bases, and 11 bases lay between the germline ends. The CDR3 consists of 15 residues. CDR1 and CDR2 from the germline V gene are SGHRS and YFSETQ. CDR3: CASSLGDGQNQPQHF. The CDR3 coding sequence is TGCGCCAGCAGCTTGGGGGATGGACAGAATCAGCCCCAGCATTTT.

This rearrangement joins TRBV7-6 to TRBJ2-1; TRBD2 might be the D (6 bases). Per germline, CDR1 SGHVS and CDR2 FNYEAQ. The CDR3 runs 17 residues. The V and J ends lost 7 bases and 1 base respectively, with 20 bases between them. The CDR3 DNA reads TGTGCCAGCACCCCTTTCCCGGCGGGAAATTCCTACAATGAGCAGTTCTTC. Its translation is CASTPFPAGNSYNEQFF. Based on the CDR3 plus reference TRBV7-6 and TRBJ2-1, the full variable domain is GAGVSQSPRYKVTKRGQDVALRCDPISGHVSLYWYRQALGQGPEFLTYFNYEAQQDKSGLPNDRFSAERPEGSISTLTIQRTEQRDSAMYRCASTPFPAGNSYNEQFFGPGTRLTVL.